Each of the 16 T cell receptor beta chains below was sequenced from the same sample in a study of blood T cell repertoires in COVID-19. The repertoire was sequenced with immunoSEQ multiplex PCR; TCRdb's copy has only in-frame clones and lacks some. The sample consists of 320,000 or so clones, 75% to 90% of them appearing once. The sequenced sample consisted of PBMCs or T cells enriched from blood (not recorded which). These receptors originate from a man aged 25 to 45 who had recovered from COVID-19.

The chain employs TRBV5-1 and TRBJ1-1, with TRBD1 matching 10 bases. Germline CDR1 and CDR2: SGHRS and YFSETQ. The CDR3 consists of 13 residues. Germline trimming cut 7 bases from V and 5 bases from J; bases unmatched to any gene: 5. The CDR3 DNA reads TGCGCCAGCCGACAGGGGGCGCGTACTGAAGCTTTCTTT. It specifies CASRQGARTEAFF.

The chain joins TRBV5-1 to TRBJ2-3; TRBD2 is a possible D gene (5 bases). In germline, CDR1 is SGHRS, CDR2 YFSETQ. The CDR3 totals 16 residues. V lost 9 bases and J 5 bases, leaving 25 bases between the germline ends. This CDR3 is CATRGEANKGGDTQYF. In nucleotides, the CDR3 is TGCGCCACCAGAGGCGAGGCAAATAAAGGAGGAGATACGCAGTATTTT.

The chain employs TRBV5-1 and TRBJ2-5; D not certain. Deletions cut 1 base from V and 5 bases from J, with 12 bases between. This CDR3 has 14 residues. CDR1 SGHRS and CDR2 YFSETQ come from the germline V gene. Written as DNA, the CDR3 is TGCGCCAGCAGCTTGCTTTCGGTTTTGGAGACCCAGTACTTC. Its protein product is CASSLLSVLETQYF.

The chain recombines TRBV15 with TRBJ1-5, with D possibly being TRBD1 (6 bases). Germline V gives CDR1 LNHNV, CDR2 YYDKDF (reference sequence). The CDR3 loop spans 16 amino acids. Trimming shortened V by 0 bases and J by 2 bases, and 11 bases separated the two germline ends. Written as DNA, the CDR3 is TGTGCCACCAGCAGAGACAGGGGATGGGGCAATCAGCCCCAGCATTTT. Protein product: CATSRDRGWGNQPQHF.

The rearrangement joins TRBV6-4 to TRBJ2-1; 10 bases are a match to TRBD1. The CDR3 sequence is 15 residues long. CDR1 is MRHNA, CDR2 SNTAGT, per germline. The J segment lost 6 bases and the V segment lost 3 bases, leaving 5 bases of the junction unmatched. This CDR3 reads CASSEPGQGVNEQFF. The CDR3 DNA reads TGTGCCAGCAGTGAACCCGGACAGGGGGTCAATGAGCAGTTCTTC.

The chain uses TRBV3-1 (or the pseudogene TRBV3-2) and TRBJ2-7; the D gene is possibly TRBD1 (5 bases). Trimming took 1 base from V and 3 from J, leaving 13 bases between them. CDR3 length: 15 amino acids. Per the germline V gene, CDR1 is LGHDT and CDR2 is YNNKEL (reference sequence). The CDR3 nucleotides are TGTGCCAGCAGCCAAGGGGGCTGGGGCAACTACGAGCAGTACTTC. It translates to CASSQGGWGNYEQYF.

The V gene is TRBV13, the J gene TRBJ1-1; possible D gene TRBD1, 5 bases. Germline values: CDR1 PRHDT, CDR2 FYEKMQ (reference sequence). The CDR3 is 14 residues long. The V end was cut by 6 bases, the J end by 6 bases, with 17 bases between. For the CDR3, the DNA is TGTGCCAGCAGTGCGGGGCCCCAAGGACCTGAAGCTTTCTTT. This translates into CASSAGPQGPEAFF.

This sequence joins TRBV11-2 and TRBJ1-5; 7 nucleotides agree with TRBD1. V lost 3 bases, J lost 7 bases, and 6 bases stayed unmatched. CDR3 length equals 14 residues. Germline CDR1 reads SGHAT; CDR2 reads FQNNGV. The CDR3 loop reads CASSFEGAGQPQHF. CDR3 DNA: TGTGCCAGCAGCTTTGAGGGGGCAGGGCAGCCCCAGCATTTT.

The chain links TRBV28 to TRBJ1-5; 7 bases are a match to TRBD1. The germline gives CDR1 MDHEN, CDR2 SYDVKM. V lost 3 bases, J lost 5 bases, and 4 bases stayed unmatched. The CDR3 length is 14 residues. CDR3 region: CASSLGTDHQPQHF. The CDR3 DNA reads TGTGCCAGCAGTTTGGGGACAGACCATCAGCCCCAGCATTTT.

The chain uses TRBV7-9 and TRBJ1-2; weak D call: TRBD1 (5 bases). From germline, CDR1 is SEHNR and CDR2 FQNEAQ (reference sequence). The CDR3 contains 14 residues. Trimming took off 5 bases at V and 5 bases at J, with 15 bases between the two ends. Written as DNA, the CDR3 is TGTGCCAGCAGCCAAGACCGGGGGATATATGGCTACACCTTC. This sequence encodes CASSQDRGIYGYTF.

This clone was counted between two and nine times. The V and J genes are TRBV7-8 and TRBJ2-1, with 9 nucleotides matching TRBD1. Germline assignment: CDR1 SGHVS and CDR2 FQNEAQ. The CDR3 covers 15 residues. V lost 5 bases and J lost 7; bases outside the gene matches: 9. The CDR3 loop reads CASSPGTGRRNEQFF. The DNA for the CDR3 is TGTGCCAGCAGCCCAGGGACAGGGCGAAGGAATGAGCAGTTCTTC.

V usage is TRBV5-1 and J usage is TRBJ2-1; a weak D match, TRBD1 (5 bases). Trimming shortened V by 2 bases and J by 4 bases, and 13 bases separated the two germline ends. The CDR3 spans 15 residues. Germline V gene sequence: CDR1 SGHRS, CDR2 YFSETQ. The CDR3 spells CASSFTGREYNEQFF. Here the CDR3 DNA reads TGCGCCAGCAGCTTCACAGGTAGAGAATACAATGAGCAGTTCTTC.

V gene TRBV29-1 combines with J gene TRBJ1-2; TRBD1 is a possible D gene (6 bases). Germline CDR1 is SQVTM and CDR2 is ANQGSEA. The CDR3 is 13 amino acids. The V and J ends lost 4 bases and 5 bases respectively, with 14 bases between them. CDR3 sequence: CSVGGPGAYGYTF. For the CDR3, the DNA is TGCAGCGTTGGGGGGCCCGGCGCATATGGCTACACCTTC.

The CDR3 nucleotides read TGTGCCAGCAGTGAGGACACTACAGATACGCAGTATTTT. Translation: CASSEDTTDTQYF. The chain couples TRBV6-4 to TRBJ2-3; TRBD1 might be the D (5 bases). This CDR3 region has 13 residues. In germline, CDR1 is MRHNA, CDR2 SNTAGT. The V and J ends lost 3 bases and 3 bases respectively, with 7 bases between them.

In DNA, the CDR3 is TGTGCCAGCAGCAAAGTAGCGGGGGGTCCAGTGGATACGCAGTATTTT. It yields the protein CASSKVAGGPVDTQYF. V usage is TRBV14 and J usage is TRBJ2-3, with TRBD2 matching over 10 bases. The length of the CDR3 is 16 residues. CDR1 SGHDN and CDR2 FVKESK come from the germline V gene. Trimming removed 5 bases from V and 6 bases from J; junction bases left unmatched: 11.

V usage is TRBV30 and J usage is TRBJ2-3; 7 bases map to TRBD1. Germline CDR1 and CDR2: GTSNPN and SVGIG (reference sequence). V was pared by 1 base and J by 2 bases, with 12 bases of the junction left unmatched. The CDR3 is 17 residues long. The chain's CDR3 is CAWSDPQGPSFTDTQYF. The CDR3 DNA reads TGTGCCTGGAGTGATCCACAGGGGCCCTCTTTCACAGATACGCAGTATTTT.